Presented here are 8 T cell receptor beta chains from one specimen sequenced in a study of shared clonotypes between healthy human individuals. The naive CD8 fraction comprised CD45RO-negative cells positively selected for CCR7 and excluded terminally differentiated effector memory CD45RA+ cells. Measured with immunoSEQ multiplex PCR; TCRdb has only the in-frame clones, and not every one. The data hold 560,000 or so clones, with 96% observed a single time. Sequencing was done on a sample of naive CD8+ T cells sorted from blood. The receptors stem from a woman younger than 45 in good health.

V gene TRBV5-1 combines with J gene TRBJ2-2; 9 bases map to TRBD2. The CDR3 has 16 residues. Per the germline V gene, CDR1 is SGHRS and CDR2 is YFSETQ. J gave up 0 bases and V 4 bases, and 4 bases lay outside the gene matches. CDR3: CASSPLAGANTGELFF. CDR3 sequence (DNA): TGCGCCAGCAGCCCTTTAGCGGGAGCGAACACCGGGGAGCTGTTTTTT. Looking up the rest from reference TRBV5-1 and TRBJ2-2 gives the full variable domain: KAGVTQTPRYLIKTRGQQVTLSCSPISGHRSVSWYQQTPGQGLQFLFEYFSETQRNKGNFPGRFSGRQFSNSRSEMNVSTLELGDSALYLCASSPLAGANTGELFFGEGSRLTVL.

The J gene is TRBJ1-4, the V gene TRBV6-5; tentatively, D is TRBD1 (5 bases). This CDR3 is 16 amino acids long. Germline CDR1 MNHEY, CDR2 SVGAGI. V dropped 0 bases and J dropped 4 bases, with 12 bases sitting between them. The CDR3 DNA reads as TGTGCCAGCAGTTACTCGATCGGCAGGGTTAATGAAAAACTGTTTTTT. Its protein product is CASSYSIGRVNEKLFF.

The CDR3 nucleotides are TGCAGTGCGTACTTGAACACTGAAGCTTTCTTT. This sequence encodes CSAYLNTEAFF. The chain carries TRBV20-1 and TRBJ1-1, with D unresolved. V was shortened by 6 bases and J by 0 bases, with 5 bases between the two germline ends. Germline V gives CDR1 DFQATT, CDR2 SNEGSKA (reference sequence). The CDR3 runs 11 residues.

This clone was seen a single time. This rearrangement joins TRBV9 to TRBJ1-2; TRBD1 matches 10 bases. Germline V gene data show CDR1 as SGDLS and CDR2 as YYNGEE. The CDR3 runs 14 residues. With 4 bases clipped from V and 6 bases from J, the junction kept 6 bases outside the gene matches. The CDR3 region is CASSPRTGGNGYTF. DNA of the CDR3: TGTGCCAGCAGCCCTCGGACAGGGGGGAATGGCTACACCTTC.

The V gene is TRBV5-4, the J gene TRBJ1-2; D call uncertain. Germline V gene lookup returns CDR1 SGHNT and CDR2 YYREEE (reference sequence). The CDR3 sequence is 13 residues long. Trimming stripped 1 base from V and 0 bases from J, with 4 bases between. This chain's CDR3 is CASSLKSNYGYTF. The CDR3 bases are TGTGCCAGCAGCTTGAAATCTAACTATGGCTACACCTTC.

The CDR3 DNA reads as TGTGCCAGCACCAAGGACAGTTATCAGCCCCAGCATTTT. This codes for CASTKDSYQPQHF. The rearrangement uses TRBV6-1 and TRBJ1-5; D perhaps matches TRBD1 (6 bases). CDR1 MNHNS and CDR2 SASEGT come from the germline V gene. V lost 7 bases and J 5 bases, leaving 12 bases between the germline ends. The CDR3 spans 13 residues.

The chain employs TRBV13 and TRBJ2-1, with a weak D call TRBD2 (5 bases). The CDR3 sequence is 12 residues long. The V gene lost 5 bases and the J gene lost 9 bases, with 11 bases spanning the gap. Germline loops: CDR1 PRHDT, CDR2 FYEKMQ (reference sequence). CDR3 DNA sequence: TGTGCCAGCAGCCCCGGGAACGGTGAGCAGTTCTTC. It translates to CASSPGNGEQFF.

The chain has TRBV27 and TRBJ2-7; no definite D call. Germline V gene sequence: CDR1 MNHEY, CDR2 SMNVEV (reference sequence). The CDR3 covers 15 residues. Deletions cut 3 bases from V and 0 bases from J, with 12 bases between. DNA of the CDR3: TGTGCCAGCAGTTTCAGCGCCTCCCACTCCTACGAGCAGTACTTC. This sequence encodes CASSFSASHSYEQYF.